The rows below give T cell receptor beta chains drawn from one sample of a study of CD8+ T cells in alopecia areata. Only in-frame clones appear in the TCRdb table, and some are missing; sequencing was by immunoSEQ multiplex PCR. The sample lists 150,000 to 200,000 clones, about 67% seen once, with roughly 10% in the top ten. Sequenced material: CD8+ T cells sorted from blood, taken at week 0. These receptors originate from a human donor with alopecia areata. CDR3s include the opening cysteine and the closing phenylalanine or tryptophan. A D gene is named only where the DNA matches it firmly. Expanded clones are given a class, and other clones once, few, many or no size at all.

clone_size d_call j_call v_call cdr3_nt cdr3_aa
- - TRBJ2-7 TRBV2 TGTGCGAGCGGAGGACCCACCTACGAGCAGTACTTC CASGGPTYEQYF
few TRBD1 TRBJ2-3 TRBV29-1 TGCAGCGTTGAAGCATGGTTGTCAGTGTTAGGGACAGGGGGCACAGATACGCAGTATTTT CSVEAWLSVLGTGGTDTQYF
- - TRBJ1-5 TRBV30 TGTGCCTGGAGTGTAGATGGTCAGCCCCAGCATTTT CAWSVDGQPQHF
- TRBD1 TRBJ2-3 TRBV9 TGTGCCAGCAGCTTATGGACAGGCGAAAACACAGATACGCAGTATTTT CASSLWTGENTDTQYF
- - TRBJ2-2 TRBV7-9 TGTGCGGAGGACACCGGGGAGCTGTTTTTT CAEDTGELFF
few - TRBJ2-2 TRBV29-1 TGCAGCGTTGATGTCAGCACCGGGGAGCTGTTTTTT CSVDVSTGELFF
- - TRBJ2-3 TRBV7-9 TGTGCCAGCACCGAATCCACAGATACGCAGTATTTT CASTESTDTQYF
- - TRBJ1-4 TRBV27 TGTGCCAGCAGTTTGGGTGGAAATGAAAAACTGTTTTTT CASSLGGNEKLFF
- - TRBJ2-2 TRBV5-1 TGCGCCAGCCAAGTGAACACCGGGGAGCTGTTTTTT CASQVNTGELFF
- - TRBJ1-2 TRBV5-1 TGCGCCAGCAGCTTGTATTGGACCGACTATGGCTACACCTTC CASSLYWTDYGYTF
- TRBD2 TRBJ2-3 TRBV7-8 TGTGCCAGCAGCTTAGCCCGGACTAGCTTACTTGATACGCAGTATTTT CASSLARTSLLDTQYF
few - TRBJ2-1 TRBV9 TGTGCCAGCAGCGTAGGGGCCAACAATGAGCAGTTCTTC CASSVGANNEQFF
- - TRBJ2-3 TRBV2 TGTGCCAGCAGTGATTGGCGGGGCGGGCGGTCAGATACGCAGTATTTT CASSDWRGGRSDTQYF
- - TRBJ2-7 TRBV4-1 TGCGCCAGCAGCCAAGTTGGAGTCTACGAGCAGTACTTC CASSQVGVYEQYF
- - TRBJ2-1 TRBV6-5 TGTGCCAGCAGTTCTAGCCTAAGCCTCAATGAGCAGTTCTTC CASSSSLSLNEQFF
- - TRBJ1-5 TRBV4-1 TGCGCCAGCAGCCGCGCAGATCAGAATAGCAATCAGCCCCAGCATTTT CASSRADQNSNQPQHF
- - TRBJ1-1 TRBV7-9 TGTGCCAGCAGCCAAGACAGCATGAACACTGAAGCTTTCTTT CASSQDSMNTEAFF
once TRBD1 TRBJ1-4 TRBV15 TGTGCCACCAGCAGAGGAAGGACAGGGGCGATGGAAAAACTGTTTTTT CATSRGRTGAMEKLFF
- - TRBJ2-7 TRBV12-5 TGTGCTAGTGGTTTGGGTGCGGGAATCGAGCAGTACTTC CASGLGAGIEQYF
- - TRBJ2-2 TRBV7-9 TGTGCCAGCAGCTTCCTTGTACTGACGGGGAACACCGGGGAGCTGTTTTTT CASSFLVLTGNTGELFF
- - TRBJ1-5 TRBV30 TGTGCCTGGAGTATTGGAGGGGATCAGCCCCAGCATTTT CAWSIGGDQPQHF
- TRBD1 TRBJ2-3 TRBV27 TGTGCCAGTACAGGGGGCGCAGATACGCAGTATTTT CASTGGADTQYF
- - TRBJ2-2 TRBV7-6 TGTGCCAGCAGCTTCGGGGGCACCGGGGAGCTGTTTTTT CASSFGGTGELFF
few - TRBJ2-1 TRBV2 TGTGCCAGCAGCCAACAAAATGAGCAGTTCTTC CASSQQNEQFF
few - TRBJ2-1 TRBV29-1 TGCAGCGGAGAAGGGCAGGGGGGGCCCGGTGAGCAGTTCTTC CSGEGQGGPGEQFF
- - TRBJ1-2 TRBV29-1 TGCAGCGGTATGACAGGCGGCGTTGGCTATGGCTACACCTTC CSGMTGGVGYGYTF
- TRBD1 TRBJ1-1 TRBV29-1 TGCAGCGTCCCCGGGACAGGGGAAGCTTTCTTT CSVPGTGEAFF
few TRBD2 TRBJ2-1 TRBV4-1 TGCGCCAGCAGTCGAGCATTCCGGGGGGACTCAACCAATGAGCAGTTCTTC CASSRAFRGDSTNEQFF
few - TRBJ1-5 TRBV21-1 TGTGCCAGCAGCAGAGACGGAAACAATCAGCCCCAGCATTTT CASSRDGNNQPQHF
few - TRBJ2-2 TRBV27 TGTGCCACGTCCTGGGGGCTGCGCACCGGGGAGCTGTTTTTT CATSWGLRTGELFF
- - TRBJ1-6 TRBV7-6 TGTGCCAGCAGCTTTATAAATTCACCCCTCCACTTT CASSFINSPLHF
- - TRBJ1-2 TRBV9 TGTGCCAGCAGCGAGAACTATGGCTACACCTTC CASSENYGYTF
few TRBD1 TRBJ2-7 TRBV10-3 TGTGCCATCCGGGACAGTCTTTACGAGCAGTACTTC CAIRDSLYEQYF
few - TRBJ1-2 TRBV27 TGTGCCAGCAGACCGGCGGGGGGCGCGATGGATGGCTACACCTTC CASRPAGGAMDGYTF
once - TRBJ2-7 TRBV30 TGTGCCTCTCGCAGACAATCGGGGGCCTACGAGCAGTACTTC CASRRQSGAYEQYF
- - TRBJ2-7 TRBV5-6 TGTGCCAGCGGAGGGATGTCCTACGAGCAGTACTTC CASGGMSYEQYF
- TRBD1 TRBJ1-4 TRBV29-1 TGCAGCGTTGAAGTCTGGGACAGGGGAACTAATGAAAAACTGTTTTTT CSVEVWDRGTNEKLFF
- TRBD2 TRBJ2-1 TRBV27 TGTGCCAGCCTCGAAAAGCGGGGGGCGAGGAATGAGCAGTTCTTC CASLEKRGARNEQFF
- TRBD1 TRBJ1-1 TRBV9 TGTGCCAGCAGCGAGGGGACAGGGGAAGCTTTCTTT CASSEGTGEAFF
- - TRBJ2-7 TRBV27 TGTGCCAGCCGTCCCGAGGGATCCTACGAGCAGTACTTC CASRPEGSYEQYF
once - TRBJ1-5 TRBV7-9 TGTGCCAGCAGCTCAGACGATCAGCCCCAGCATTTT CASSSDDQPQHF
- - TRBJ2-1 TRBV6-6 TGTGCCAGCAGTTACTCGGTAGGGGCCGCCTACAATGAGCAGTTCTTC CASSYSVGAAYNEQFF
- TRBD1 TRBJ2-1 TRBV6-5 TGTGCCAGCAGTATGGGGACAGGAGGCAGTGAGCAGTTCTTC CASSMGTGGSEQFF
- TRBD1 TRBJ2-2 TRBV2 TGTGCCAGCAGTGATAGTCAGGGGGCGAACACCGGGGAGCTGTTTTTT CASSDSQGANTGELFF
once - TRBJ1-3 TRBV2 TGTGCCAGCAGTGACAGGGCATCGGCTGGAAACACCATATATTTT CASSDRASAGNTIYF
- - TRBJ2-5 TRBV27 TGTGCCAGCAGTTTATCCTCCAGCCTGAGGGAGACCCAGTACTTC CASSLSSSLRETQYF
- - TRBJ1-2 TRBV29-1 TGCAGCGTTCGGAGCAGCGGCAACTATGGCTACACCTTC CSVRSSGNYGYTF
- - TRBJ2-4 TRBV7-9 TGTGCCAGCAGCGGCGGGACAGTAGCCAAAAACATTCAGTACTTC CASSGGTVAKNIQYF
- TRBD1 TRBJ1-5 TRBV13 TGTGCCAGCAGCTCCCGGGACAGCGGAGAGCCCCAGCATTTT CASSSRDSGEPQHF
few - TRBJ2-1 TRBV29-1 TGCAGCGTAAACAGGGCAGGCTACAATGAGCAGTTCTTC CSVNRAGYNEQFF
few - TRBJ1-1 TRBV29-1 TGCAGCGTCCCGAAGGGGAACACTGAAGCTTTCTTT CSVPKGNTEAFF
- - TRBJ2-5 TRBV18 TGTGCCAGCTCACCGAATGGGGGACAAGAGACCCAGTACTTC CASSPNGGQETQYF
once TRBD2 TRBJ2-1 TRBV9 TGTGCCAGCAGCGTGGGAGGGGACCTGGAATACAATGAGCAGTTCTTC CASSVGGDLEYNEQFF